This is a list of T cell receptor beta chains from one sample in a study of T cells after yellow fever vaccination. TCRdb reprocessed the 5' RACE reads with MiXCR, giving one entry per CDR3 protein. The sample yields a few hundred thousand distinct CDR3 sequences, over 4.5% seen once. The sample was CD4+ T cells sorted from PBMCs, taken on the day of the yellow fever booster vaccination. The receptors stem from a man aged 18 to 30 who received the YFV17D yellow fever vaccine. Each CDR3 is given with its conserved first and last residue.

J: TRBJ1-1
V: TRBV19
CDR3: CASTQNILRWEAFF

J: TRBJ2-1
V: TRBV6-5
CDR3: CASRSGGAVNEQFF

J: TRBJ1-4
V: TRBV10-3
CDR3: CAISESRDRELFF

J: TRBJ2-2
V: TRBV7-2
CDR3: CASSPGQILGELFF

J: TRBJ2-1
V: TRBV25-1
CDR3: CASSAGREQFF

J: TRBJ1-5
V: TRBV15
CDR3: CATSRDRGNPQPQHF

J: TRBJ1-1
V: TRBV5-1
CDR3: CASGSPEVGNTEAFF

J: TRBJ1-6
V: TRBV20-1
CDR3: CSARTGQGLLSNSPLHF

J: TRBJ2-5
V: TRBV20-1
CDR3: CSARDPRGPGETQYF

J: TRBJ1-2
V: TRBV20-1
CDR3: CSARTGGLYGYTF

J: TRBJ2-2
V: TRBV11-1
CDR3: CASSFDREELFF

J: TRBJ2-1
V: TRBV5-8
CDR3: CASSFRGISYNEQFF

J: TRBJ2-3
V: TRBV13
CDR3: CASSFRSGVSSTDTQYF

J: TRBJ2-3
V: TRBV5-6
CDR3: CASSQRGGADTQYF

J: TRBJ2-2
V: TRBV7-3
CDR3: CASSRTDNTGELFF

J: TRBJ1-6
V: TRBV28
CDR3: CASSLGTGQGLSPLHF

J: TRBJ2-7
V: TRBV7-9
CDR3: CASSLGGLDSYEQYF

J: TRBJ2-7
V: TRBV2
CDR3: CARGQAYYEQYF

J: TRBJ2-1
V: TRBV7-8
CDR3: CASSLVAGNEQFF

J: TRBJ2-3
V: TRBV5-4
CDR3: CASSFRSGGQTDTQYF